These 17 T cell receptor beta chains came from one sample sequenced in a study of neurological immune-mediated disorders. TCRdb fed the 5' RACE reads into MiXCR, producing one record per CDR3 protein. The data hold about 77,000 distinct CDR3 sequences, with roughly 9% observed a single time. The sequenced sample was PBMCs. These receptors originate from a man between 50 and 59 years old in good health.

This clonotype was recorded at least ten times. This chain joins TRBV9 and TRBJ2-1; TRBD2 agrees at 9 bases. After removal of 0 bases from V and 5 bases from J, the junction contained 0 bases not matched to a gene. The CDR3 covers 14 residues. Looked up from germline, CDR1 is SGDLS and CDR2 is YYNGEE. The CDR3 DNA reads as TGTGCCAGCAGCGTAGGACTAGCGGACAATGAGCAGTTCTTC. It yields the protein CASSVGLADNEQFF. The full variable domain, rest sourced from reference TRBV9 and TRBJ2-1, is DSGVTQTPKHLITATGQRVTLRCSPRSGDLSVYWYQQSLDQGLQFLIQYYNGEERAKGNILERFSAQQFPDLHSELNLSSLELGDSALYFCASSVGLADNEQFFGPGTRLTVL.

This clonotype was observed at least ten times. V gene TRBV6-2 or TRBV6-3 combines with J gene TRBJ2-7, with TRBD2 identical over 7 bases. V shed 6 bases and J 3 bases; nucleotides not matched to a gene: 11. The germline gives CDR1 MNHEY, CDR2 SVGEGT. This CDR3 has 15 residues. The CDR3 loop reads CASRKEGGGSYEQYF. The CDR3 bases are TGTGCCAGCAGAAAAGAAGGTGGCGGGAGCTACGAGCAGTACTTC.

This clonotype was seen ten or more times. The chain has TRBV7-2 and TRBJ2-3; 9 bases map to TRBD2. V trimming: 5 bases; J trimming: 2 bases; junction bases outside the gene matches: 8. CDR1 is SGHTA and CDR2 is FQGNSA in the germline V gene. The CDR3 length is 16 residues. As DNA, the CDR3 is TGTGCCAGCAGCCCCCAAGCGGGGGGCCTCACAGATACGCAGTATTTT. Residues: CASSPQAGGLTDTQYF.

The sample holds many counts of this clonotype. V gene TRBV7-2 combines with J gene TRBJ1-2, with a weak D call TRBD1 (6 bases). The germline V gene has CDR1 SGHTA and CDR2 FQGNSA. Trimming pared 7 bases from V and 7 bases from J, leaving 25 bases between. This CDR3 contains 16 residues. CDR3 bases: TGTGCCAGCATCTTGGCGGGTACAGGGTACGTCTCTGGCTACACCTTC. Protein sequence: CASILAGTGYVSGYTF.

Many counts were recorded for this clonotype. The chain links TRBV7-9 to TRBJ2-7; 8 nucleotides match TRBD2. V lost 5 bases and J lost 7; bases outside the gene matches: 16. The CDR3 runs to 16 residues. CDR1 SEHNR and CDR2 FQNEAQ come from the germline V gene (reference sequence). The CDR3 coding sequence is TGTGCCAGCAGCATCCTGCGGGGGGCGATGAGTTTGGAGCAGTACTTC. The encoded protein is CASSILRGAMSLEQYF.

In regard to this clonotype: Its ends do not fully match the called genes, so a read error is possible. The chain carries TRBV6-5 and TRBJ2-7; D is uncertain. Germline V gives CDR1 MNHEY, CDR2 SVGAGI. There are 13 residues in the CDR3. Written as DNA, the CDR3 is TGTGCCAGCAGTTTCCTGATAAACCACGAGCCGTACTTC. Translated, it gives CASSFLINHEPYF.

This clonotype has ten or more counts. V gene TRBV29-1 combines with J gene TRBJ2-6; no clear D. Trimming shortened V by 0 bases and J by 0 bases, and 9 bases separated the two germline ends. The CDR3 consists of 16 residues. The germline V gene has CDR1 SQVTM and CDR2 ANQGSEA. The CDR3 here is CSVEDRVGSGANVLTF. The CDR3 region has the DNA TGCAGCGTTGAAGATCGGGTAGGCTCTGGGGCCAACGTCCTGACTTTC.

This clonotype appeared many times. One base away lies a much larger clone, so this may be a sequencing read error. The gene calls are TRBV20-1 and TRBJ2-7, with D possibly called TRBD1 or TRBD2 (5 bases each). CDR3 length: 13 residues. The V gene's germline CDR1 is DFQATT and CDR2 SNEGSKA (reference sequence). Trimming removed 7 bases from V and 6 bases from J, with 19 bases in between. In DNA, the CDR3 is TGCAGTGTCAGGGTAGGCGGGCCAGGCGAGCAGTACTTC. Residues: CSVRVGGPGEQYF.

Ten or more counts support this clonotype. V gene TRBV7-2 combines with J gene TRBJ1-2; 7 bases are shared with TRBD1. V shed 1 base and J 3 bases; nucleotides not matched to a gene: 5. The germline CDR1 and CDR2 sequences are SGHTA and FQGNSA. This CDR3 spans 15 amino acids. The CDR3 loop reads CASSLEGGEDYGYTF. In nucleotides, the CDR3 is TGTGCCAGCAGCTTAGAAGGGGGCGAGGACTATGGCTACACCTTC.

This clonotype was counted many times. This chain connects TRBV20-1 to TRBJ2-3, with 12 positions matching TRBD2. Germline V gene sequence: CDR1 DFQATT, CDR2 SNEGSKA (reference sequence). The CDR3 extends over 17 amino acids. J gave up 2 bases and V 2 bases, and 8 bases lay outside the gene matches. The CDR3 here is CSARSPTSGGHTDTQYF. The DNA for the CDR3 is TGCAGTGCTAGATCACCGACTAGCGGGGGACACACAGATACGCAGTATTTT.

This clonotype occurred many times. J is TRBJ2-2 and V is TRBV5-1; D gene ambiguous. Trimming shortened V by 0 bases and J by 2 bases, and 8 bases separated the two germline ends. The length of the CDR3 is 15 residues. From germline, CDR1 is SGHRS and CDR2 YFSETQ. Written as DNA, the CDR3 is TGCGCCAGCAGCTTGGGAGACGAAAACACCGGGGAGCTGTTTTTT. It encodes CASSLGDENTGELFF. Supplemented by reference TRBV5-1 and TRBJ2-2, the full variable domain reads KAGVTQTPRYLIKTRGQQVTLSCSPISGHRSVSWYQQTPGQGLQFLFEYFSETQRNKGNFPGRFSGRQFSNSRSEMNVSTLELGDSALYLCASSLGDENTGELFFGEGSRLTVL.

This clonotype was recorded many times. In DNA, the CDR3 is TGCGCCAGCAGCTTGGCAGGGGGCGACACCGGGGAGCTGTTTTTT. Translating gives CASSLAGGDTGELFF. The chain couples TRBV5-1 to TRBJ2-2, with TRBD1 identical over 8 bases. Per the germline V gene, CDR1 is SGHRS and CDR2 is YFSETQ. The CDR3 sequence is 15 residues long. V dropped 0 bases and J dropped 3; count of bases not matched to a gene: 1.

This clonotype was detected many times. The chain links TRBV12-3 or TRBV12-4 to TRBJ2-1, with TRBD2 as a possible D gene (7 bases). V was pared by 4 bases and J by 14 bases, with 21 bases between. The CDR3 has 14 amino acids. The CDR3 DNA is TGTGCCAGCAGTTACGAGGGGGGGCAATATGCGGAGTTCTTC. Translating gives CASSYEGGQYAEFF.

This clonotype was recorded at least ten times. V and J are TRBV15 and TRBJ2-7; D remains ambiguous. Trimming removed 1 base from V and 0 bases from J, with 10 bases in between. Germline-derived CDR1 and CDR2 are LNHNV and YYDKDF (reference sequence). This CDR3 is 15 amino acids long. The CDR3 spells CATSRVRSGSYEQYF. In DNA form, the CDR3 reads TGTGCCACCAGCAGAGTACGGTCCGGCTCCTACGAGCAGTACTTC.

Ten or more counts support this clonotype. J is TRBJ1-1 and V is TRBV29-1, with D unresolved. Trimming removed 7 bases from V and 1 base from J, with 4 bases in between. The CDR3 length is 10 residues. CDR1 is SQVTM and CDR2 is ANQGSEA in the germline V gene. This chain's CDR3 is CSGGNTEAFF. The CDR3 nucleotides are TGCAGCGGGGGGAACACTGAAGCTTTCTTT.

Remarks on this clonotype: One junction end does not reproduce the germline sequence, and a read error may be involved. This chain connects TRBV7-9 to TRBJ2-5; D remains unclear. There are 14 residues in the CDR3. Germline values: CDR1 SEHNR, CDR2 FQNEAQ (reference sequence). The chain's CDR3 is CASSLSPTQETQHF. The CDR3 bases are TGTGCCAGCAGCTTAAGCCCGACCCAAGAGACACAGCACTTC. Full variable domain (rest looked up from reference TRBV7-9 and TRBJ2-5): DTGVSQNPRHKITKRGQNVTFRCDPISEHNRLYWYRQTLGQGPEFLTYFQNEAQLEKSRLLSDRFSAERPKGSFSTLEIQRTEQGDSAMYLCASSLSPTQETQHFGPGTRLLVL.

This clonotype has at least ten counts. This chain uses TRBV5-1 with TRBJ1-1; 7 bases fit TRBD1. Germline V gene lookup returns CDR1 SGHRS and CDR2 YFSETQ. This CDR3 comprises 14 residues. V was pared by 4 bases and J by 3 bases, with 6 bases of the junction left unmatched. The CDR3 DNA is TGCGCCAGCAGCGCGGGGACAGCCTACACTGAAGCTTTCTTT. As protein: CASSAGTAYTEAFF. The variable domain in full, completed from reference TRBV5-1 and TRBJ1-1, reads KAGVTQTPRYLIKTRGQQVTLSCSPISGHRSVSWYQQTPGQGLQFLFEYFSETQRNKGNFPGRFSGRQFSNSRSEMNVSTLELGDSALYLCASSAGTAYTEAFFGQGTRLTVV.